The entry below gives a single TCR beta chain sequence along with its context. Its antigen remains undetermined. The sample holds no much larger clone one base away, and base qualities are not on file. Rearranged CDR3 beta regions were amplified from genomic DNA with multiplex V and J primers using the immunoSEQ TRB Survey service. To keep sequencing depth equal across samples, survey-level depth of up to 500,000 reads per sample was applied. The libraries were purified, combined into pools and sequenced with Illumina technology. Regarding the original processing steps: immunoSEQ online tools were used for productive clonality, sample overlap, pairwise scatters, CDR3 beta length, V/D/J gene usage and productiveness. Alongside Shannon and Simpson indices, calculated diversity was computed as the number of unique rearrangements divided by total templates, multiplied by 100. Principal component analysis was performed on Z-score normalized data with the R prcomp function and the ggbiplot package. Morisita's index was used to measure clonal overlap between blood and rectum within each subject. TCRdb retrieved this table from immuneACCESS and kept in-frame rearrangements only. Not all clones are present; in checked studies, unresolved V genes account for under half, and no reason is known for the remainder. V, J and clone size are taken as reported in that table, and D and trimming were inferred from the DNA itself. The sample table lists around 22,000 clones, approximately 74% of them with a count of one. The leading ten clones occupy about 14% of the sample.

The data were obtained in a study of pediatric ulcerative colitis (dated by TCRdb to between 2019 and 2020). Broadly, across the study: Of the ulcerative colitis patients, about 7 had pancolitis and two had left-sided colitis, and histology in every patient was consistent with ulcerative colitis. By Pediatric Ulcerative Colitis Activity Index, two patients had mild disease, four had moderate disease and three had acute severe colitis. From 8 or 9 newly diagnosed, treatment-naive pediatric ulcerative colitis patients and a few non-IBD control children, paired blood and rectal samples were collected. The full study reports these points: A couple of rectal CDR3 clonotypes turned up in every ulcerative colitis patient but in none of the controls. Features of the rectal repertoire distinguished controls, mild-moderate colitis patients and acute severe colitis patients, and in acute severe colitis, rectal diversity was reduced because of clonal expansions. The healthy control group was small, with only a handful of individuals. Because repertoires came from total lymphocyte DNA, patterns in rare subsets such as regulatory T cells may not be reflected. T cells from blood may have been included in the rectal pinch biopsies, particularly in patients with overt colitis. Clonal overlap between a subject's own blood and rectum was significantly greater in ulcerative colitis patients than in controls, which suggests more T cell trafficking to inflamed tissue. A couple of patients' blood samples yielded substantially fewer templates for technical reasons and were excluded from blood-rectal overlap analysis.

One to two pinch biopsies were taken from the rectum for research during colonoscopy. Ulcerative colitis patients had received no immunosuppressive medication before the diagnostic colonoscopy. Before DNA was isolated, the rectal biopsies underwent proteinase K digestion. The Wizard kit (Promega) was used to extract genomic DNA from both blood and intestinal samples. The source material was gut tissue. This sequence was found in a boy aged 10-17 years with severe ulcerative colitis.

The DNA is TGTGCCAGTAGTATAGAAATGCGAGGGGCCAACGTCCTGACTTTC. It specifies CASSIEMRGANVLTF. Rearrangement joined TRBV19 to TRBJ2-6, with an unclear D gene assignment. CDR3 length: 15 amino acids, cysteine to phenylalanine. Only the CDR3 DNA stays, 45 bases, in frame from base 1. V is pared back by 0 bases and J by 4 bases, with 7 bases lying between the germline termini. The germline V gene encodes CDR1 LNHDA and CDR2 SQIVND (reference sequence).